Following are 10 T cell receptor beta chains from one sample sequenced in a study of CD8+CD57+ T cells in acquired aplastic anemia. Patients included in sequencing had previously demonstrated CD8+CD57+ cell expansion by flow cytometry. TCR beta VDJ and CDR3 profiling used genomic DNA as template. TCRdb itself ran the reads through MiXCR, one entry per CDR3 protein. Here the sample spans a few hundred thousand distinct CDR3 sequences, roughly 82% being singletons. Material for sequencing was sorted CD4+, CD8+, or CD8+CD57+ T cells (not recorded which) from PBMCs. The receptors stem from a human donor with aplastic anemia.

As regards this clonotype: The conserved closing phenylalanine or tryptophan is absent in this CDR3, likely reflecting a read error. V and J are TRBV5-1 and TRBJ2-3; D not resolved. Germline V gives CDR1 SGHRS, CDR2 YFSETQ. This CDR3 spans 14 amino acids. Trimming removed 0 bases from V and 6 bases from J, with 11 bases in between. For the CDR3, the DNA is TGCGCCAGCAGCTTGGAATTCTGTCCGGATACGCAGTATTCT. Translated: CASSLEFCPDTQYS.

Comment on this clonotype: At one end the junction does not follow the germline gene, possibly because of a read error. CDR3 DNA: TGTGCCACTCAGGGGGACAATCTGCCCCAGCATTTT. This gives the protein CATQGDNLPQHF. The chain uses TRBV15 and TRBJ1-5; 7 bases are a match to TRBD1. The CDR3 sequence is 12 residues long. CDR1 is LNHNV and CDR2 is YYDKDF in the germline V gene (reference sequence).

The gene calls are TRBV6-5 and TRBJ2-7, with a tentative D call TRBD1 (6 bases). Trimming cost V 4 bases and J 3 bases, with 10 bases left between them. The germline gives CDR1 MNHEY, CDR2 SVGAGI. The CDR3 totals 13 residues. CDR3 sequence (DNA): TGTGCCAGCAGTTTAGTCAGGGGCTACGAGCAGTACTTC. Translation: CASSLVRGYEQYF.

The V call is TRBV10-3, the J call TRBJ1-2, with TRBD1 matching over 12 bases. Germline CDR1 ENHRY, CDR2 SYGVKD. This CDR3 comprises 16 residues. With 6 bases clipped from V and 6 bases from J, the junction kept 11 bases outside the gene matches. CDR3 sequence (DNA): TGTGCCATCAGGGGCCATCCGGGACAGGGGGCGGATGGCTACACCTTC. Translating gives CAIRGHPGQGADGYTF.

The chain employs TRBV29-1 and TRBJ1-2, with a weak D call TRBD1 (6 bases). CDR3 size: 12 residues. Per germline, CDR1 SQVTM and CDR2 ANQGSEA. V lost 6 bases to trimming and J lost 4 bases, with 12 bases between them. The CDR3 spells CSVRTEGYGYTF. The CDR3 DNA follows: TGCAGCGTAAGGACAGAGGGCTATGGCTACACCTTC.

J is TRBJ2-5 and V is TRBV7-6; D possibly uses TRBD1 or TRBD2 (5 bases each). Trimming shortened V by 7 bases and J by 2 bases, and 14 bases separated the two germline ends. CDR3 length equals 14 residues. Germline V gene sequence: CDR1 SGHVS, CDR2 FNYEAQ. CDR3 amino acids: CASTRGREQETQYF. CDR3 nucleotide sequence: TGTGCCAGCACCCGGGGCAGGGAGCAAGAGACCCAGTACTTC.

V is TRBV9 and J is TRBJ2-7; D remains unclear. V was pared by 5 bases and J by 2 bases, with 14 bases between. Germline V gene data show CDR1 as SGDLS and CDR2 as YYNGEE. The CDR3 is made up of 14 amino acids. CDR3 in DNA: TGTGCCAGCAGGGAACCGGCAGATACCTACGAGCAGTACGTC. Amino acids: CASREPADTYEQYV.

On this clonotype: Lacking the conserved final phenylalanine or tryptophan, this CDR3 likely reflects a read error. It is unclear where the CDR3 begins or ends on the DNA, so no DNA is shown, and the CDR3 is as TCRdb lists it. The chain links TRBV7-2 to TRBJ1-6; the table's D call, TRBD1, was not checked against the DNA. The V gene's germline CDR1 is SGHTA and CDR2 FQGNSA. The length of the CDR3 is 13 amino acids, counting both ends. The CDR3 here is CASGTGPYGPPHS.

This clonotype was seen only once. The junction departs from the called germline gene at one end, perhaps through a read error. The gene calls are TRBV19 and TRBJ2-1, with TRBD2 as a possible D gene (7 bases). Germline-derived CDR1 and CDR2 are LNHDA and SQIVND (reference sequence). The CDR3 runs 15 residues. The CDR3 DNA sequence: TGCAGCGGTAGTGGGGGCGGGGGCTCCTACAATGAGCAGTTCTTC. Encoded protein: CSGSGGGGSYNEQFF.

The J gene is TRBJ1-3, the V gene TRBV29-1; 8 nucleotides match TRBD1. The V gene end was trimmed by 1 base and the J gene end by 8 bases; junction bases not matched to a gene: 13. The length of the CDR3 is 16 residues. Germline V gene lookup returns CDR1 SQVTM and CDR2 ANQGSEA. The DNA of the CDR3 is TGCAGCGTTGAAGGCGGTGAGACAGGGGATGGCTACACCATATATTTT. Protein: CSVEGGETGDGYTIYF. The entire variable domain, with the rest obtained from reference TRBV29-1 and TRBJ1-3, is as follows: SAVISQKPSRDICQRGTSLTIQCQVDSQVTMMFWYRQQPGQSLTLIATANQGSEATYESGFVIDKFPISRPNLTFSTLTVSNMSPEDSSIYLCSVEGGETGDGYTIYFGEGSWLTVV.